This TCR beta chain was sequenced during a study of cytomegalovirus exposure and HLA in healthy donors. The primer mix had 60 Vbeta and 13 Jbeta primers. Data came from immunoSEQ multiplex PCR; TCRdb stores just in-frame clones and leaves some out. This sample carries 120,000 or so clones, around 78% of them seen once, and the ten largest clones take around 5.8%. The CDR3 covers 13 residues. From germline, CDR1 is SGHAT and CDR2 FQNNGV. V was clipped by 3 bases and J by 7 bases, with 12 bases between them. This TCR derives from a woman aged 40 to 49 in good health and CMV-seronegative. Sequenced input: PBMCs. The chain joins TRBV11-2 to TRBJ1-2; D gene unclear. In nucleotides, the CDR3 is TGTGCCAGCAGCTTGCAGGAGGGTACTGGCTACACCTTC. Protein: CASSLQEGTGYTF.